This TCR beta chain comes out of a study of shared clonotypes between healthy human individuals. Findings of the study overall: In contrast to clonotypes shared by all four donors, non-shared clonotypes had lower generation probabilities.

Caucasian adults living in Nashville, Tennessee, provided all samples. Concerning this clone itself: The antigen remains unidentified.

Trimming shortened V by 6 bases and J by 8 bases, and 16 bases separated the two germline ends. Germline V lookup: CDR1 MRHNA, CDR2 SNTAGT. The CDR3 spans 13 residues. As processed by the authors: ImmunoSEQ yielded junction-only sequences lacking quality scores, so filtering differed. TCRdb's copy holds only in-frame clones and misses some; the assay was immunoSEQ multiplex PCR. V, J and clone size reflect that table, while D and trimming were determined from the DNA. The data show hundreds of thousands of clones, with approximately 96% seen just once and approximately 0.32% held by the top ten. The chain has TRBV6-4 and TRBJ1-1, with a possible D match to TRBD1 (5 bases). This TCR was recovered from a man aged 25 to 40 in good health. Source material: memory CD8+ T cells sorted from blood. Subset noted: CD45RO+ cells pooled with CCR7-negative TemRA cells. This CDR3 reads CASSPSRGEEAFF. The CDR3 region has the DNA TGTGCCAGCAGCCCTTCCCGGGGGGAGGAAGCTTTCTTT.